This entry is about one TCR beta chain. Generated by immunoSEQ multiplex PCR, the TCRdb table keeps only in-frame clones and is missing some. This sample carries about 16,000 clones, around 93% of them seen once, and the ten largest clones take 0.2% to 0.25%. Stated time point: week 3, after first cycle of checkpoint inhibitor. This sample was included in a study of blood T cell dynamics during melanoma immunotherapy. The CDR3 is 14 residues long. The germline gives CDR1 SGHKS, CDR2 YYEKEE (reference sequence). After removal of 0 bases from V and 7 bases from J, the junction contained 4 bases not matched to a gene.

This TCR was sampled from a human donor with melanoma. V is TRBV5-5 and J is TRBJ2-5; 9 bases fit TRBD2. The sample was effector memory CD8+ T cells from blood, taken from a patient treated with checkpoint blockade. CDR3 region: CASSLGERGATQYF. The CDR3 DNA sequence: TGTGCCAGCAGCTTGGGGGAGCGGGGGGCGACCCAGTACTTC.